Each of the 20 T cell receptor beta chains below was sequenced from the same sample in a study of blood T cell repertoires in COVID-19. This table comes from immunoSEQ multiplex PCR, and its TCRdb copy is limited to in-frame clones, with some not included. The sample shows more than 95,000 clones, roughly 79% of them seen only once. Sample: peripheral blood. These receptor sequences come from a man aged 80 or over with acute or convalescent COVID-19.

V gene TRBV15 combines with J gene TRBJ1-4; D is unclear. Germline CDR1 LNHNV, CDR2 YYDKDF (reference sequence). The V end lost 3 bases, the J end lost 0 bases, and 14 bases lay between the germline ends. The CDR3 length is 17 residues. CDR3 loop: CATSRFRTLATNEKLFF. The CDR3 region has the DNA TGTGCCACCAGCAGGTTTAGGACTCTTGCAACTAATGAAAAACTGTTTTTT.

The chain employs TRBV30 and TRBJ1-2; possibly TRBD1 for D (6 bases). The CDR3 length is 12 residues. Looked up from germline, CDR1 is GTSNPN and CDR2 is SVGIG (reference sequence). Trimming removed 4 bases from V and 4 bases from J, with 10 bases in between. The CDR3 DNA follows: TGTGCCTGGACCCTGGACAGCTATGGCTACACCTTC. The encoded protein is CAWTLDSYGYTF.

This clone appeared once. This chain links TRBV15 with TRBJ2-2, with D perhaps matching TRBD1 (5 bases). The CDR3 contains 13 residues. V was pared by 8 bases and J by 5 bases, with 12 bases between. CDR1 and CDR2 (germline): LNHNV, YYDKDF (reference sequence). The CDR3 spells CATEQGGTGELFF. CDR3 nucleotides: TGTGCCACCGAGCAGGGTGGTACCGGGGAGCTGTTTTTT.

V and J are TRBV6-1 and TRBJ2-7; TRBD1 is a possible D gene (5 bases). The CDR3 sequence is 15 residues long. Trimming took off 0 bases at V and 2 bases at J, with 11 bases between the two ends. Per germline, CDR1 MNHNS and CDR2 SASEGT. The CDR3: CASSEARQRTYEQYF. CDR3 coding DNA: TGTGCCAGCAGTGAAGCGAGACAGCGCACCTACGAGCAGTACTTC.

The gene calls are TRBV19 and TRBJ1-2, with 7 bases matching TRBD1. The V gene end was trimmed by 0 bases and the J gene end by 2 bases; junction bases not matched to a gene: 9. CDR1 is LNHDA, CDR2 SQIVND, per germline (reference sequence). The CDR3 runs to 17 residues. As DNA, the CDR3 is TGTGCCAGTAGTATAGACTCCCGACAGGGTTTGAACTATGGCTACACCTTC. This gives the protein CASSIDSRQGLNYGYTF.

V and J are TRBV19 and TRBJ1-4; a possible D gene is TRBD1 (5 bases). The V end lost 5 bases, the J end lost 0 bases, and 16 bases lay between the germline ends. CDR1 is LNHDA, CDR2 SQIVND, per germline (reference sequence). This CDR3 has 17 amino acids. The chain's CDR3 is CASSPEDRGATNEKLFF. CDR3 sequence (DNA): TGTGCCAGTAGTCCGGAGGACCGGGGGGCAACTAATGAAAAACTGTTTTTT. The full variable domain, in which reference TRBV19 and TRBJ1-4 provide the parts outside the CDR3, is DGGITQSPKYLFRKEGQNVTLSCEQNLNHDAMYWYRQDPGQGLRLIYYSQIVNDFQKGDIAEGYSVSREKKESFPLTVTSAQKNPTAFYLCASSPEDRGATNEKLFFGSGTQLSVL.

The sample holds a few counts of this clone. The gene calls are TRBV25-1 and TRBJ2-1; TRBD1 matches 10 bases. Germline CDR1 and CDR2: MGHDK and SYGVNS. V was clipped by 8 bases and J by 0 bases; unmatched bases: 10. CDR3 length equals 17 residues. The CDR3 bases are TGTGCCAGCCAACCGGGACAGGGGCTTAGCTCCTACAATGAGCAGTTCTTC. Translating it yields CASQPGQGLSSYNEQFF.

Comment on this clone: Distinct nucleotide sequences in the sample also encode this CDR3. The genes are TRBV6-5 and TRBJ1-1; D is undetermined. CDR3 length: 14 amino acids. The V and J ends lost 0 bases and 0 bases respectively, with 5 bases between them. Germline lookup yields CDR1 MNHEY and CDR2 SVGAGI. The CDR3 spells CASSYSAVNTEAFF. The DNA for the CDR3 is TGTGCCAGCAGTTACTCGGCAGTGAACACTGAAGCTTTCTTT.

This chain connects TRBV15 to TRBJ1-5, with no clear D. The V and J ends lost 0 bases and 1 base respectively, with 19 bases between them. Germline assignment: CDR1 LNHNV and CDR2 YYDKDF (reference sequence). The CDR3 has 19 amino acids. The CDR3 DNA sequence: TGTGCCACCAGCAGAGATCGTTTGGTGGACTTCCGAAGCAATCAGCCCCAGCATTTT. Translating gives CATSRDRLVDFRSNQPQHF. Full variable domain (remainder filled in from reference TRBV15 and TRBJ1-5): DAMVIQNPRYQVTQFGKPVTLSCSQTLNHNVMYWYQQKSSQAPKLLFHYYDKDFNNEADTPDNFQSRRPNTSFCFLDIRSPGLGDTAMYLCATSRDRLVDFRSNQPQHFGDGTRLSIL.

J is TRBJ1-1 and V is TRBV28, with a possible D match to TRBD1 (5 bases). This CDR3 comprises 13 residues. V was cut by 2 bases and J by 3 bases, with 7 bases left in between. The V gene's germline CDR1 is MDHEN and CDR2 SYDVKM. DNA of the CDR3: TGTGCCAGCAGTTTACGGGGGGACACTGAAGCTTTCTTT. Residues: CASSLRGDTEAFF.

V is TRBV6-5 and J is TRBJ1-4; D gene ambiguous. V shed 2 bases and J shed 0 bases, with 7 bases lying between them. The CDR3 length is 15 residues. Germline V gene sequence: CDR1 MNHEY, CDR2 SVGAGI. CDR3 in DNA: TGTGCCAGCAGTTACGGCCAGACAACTAATGAAAAACTGTTTTTT. Amino acid sequence: CASSYGQTTNEKLFF.

The V gene is TRBV7-9, the J gene TRBJ1-6; D is uncertain. CDR1 is SEHNR, CDR2 FQNEAQ, per germline (reference sequence). V was trimmed by 2 bases and J by 7 bases, leaving 3 bases between them. This CDR3 has 12 amino acids. CDR3 loop: CASSLTNSPLHF. The CDR3 nucleotides are TGTGCCAGCAGCTTAACAAATTCACCCCTCCACTTT.

This rearrangement joins TRBV18 to TRBJ2-5; maybe TRBD2 (5 bases). Trimming pared 0 bases from V and 4 bases from J, leaving 12 bases between. Looked up from germline, CDR1 is KGHSH and CDR2 is LQKENI. This CDR3 has 15 residues. The CDR3 region is CASSPPRGFGETQYF. CDR3 nucleotide sequence: TGTGCCAGCTCACCACCGAGAGGGTTTGGAGAGACCCAGTACTTC.

The chain employs TRBV30 and TRBJ1-5; TRBD1 agrees at 9 bases. V was clipped by 1 base and J by 5 bases; unmatched bases: 6. Per germline, CDR1 GTSNPN and CDR2 SVGIG (reference sequence). The length of the CDR3 is 15 residues. Here the CDR3 DNA reads TGTGCCTGGAGTGGCCGGGACAGGGCTTATCAGCCCCAGCATTTT. It yields the protein CAWSGRDRAYQPQHF. Full variable domain (rest looked up from reference TRBV30 and TRBJ1-5): SQTIHQWPATLVQPVGSPLSLECTVEGTSNPNLYWYRQAAGRGLQLLFYSVGIGQISSEVPQNLSASRPQDRQFILSSKKLLLSDSGFYLCAWSGRDRAYQPQHFGDGTRLSIL.

This clone has a single count. CDR3 protein: CATSDPLTTSLRYPSSTDTQYF. CDR3 DNA: TGTGCCACCAGTGATCCTCTCACTACTAGCCTAAGATATCCCTCTAGCACAGATACGCAGTATTTT. The chain is built from TRBV24-1 and TRBJ2-3; a weak D match, TRBD2 (6 bases). V was shortened by 3 bases and J by 0 bases, with 30 bases between the two germline ends. The V gene's germline CDR1 is KGHDR and CDR2 SFDVKD. The CDR3 has 22 amino acids.

In nucleotides, the CDR3 is TGTGCCAGCAGTTGGACAGGTGACACTGAAGCTTTCTTT. This codes for CASSWTGDTEAFF. The V and J genes are TRBV12-3 or TRBV12-4 and TRBJ1-1, with 7 bases fitting TRBD1. The CDR3 loop spans 13 amino acids. J gave up 3 bases and V 4 bases, and 2 bases lay outside the gene matches.

The chain has TRBV28 and TRBJ2-3; possible D gene TRBD1, 6 bases. V was clipped by 2 bases and J by 9 bases, with 15 bases between them. Germline lookup yields CDR1 MDHEN and CDR2 SYDVKM. This CDR3 region has 14 residues. CDR3 sequence: CASSLRANRVTQYF. In nucleotides, the CDR3 is TGTGCCAGCAGTTTAAGGGCAAACAGGGTCACGCAGTATTTT.

This sequence joins TRBV24-1 and TRBJ1-1; TRBD1 matches at 12 bases. The CDR3 runs 17 residues. J gave up 4 bases and V 2 bases, and 7 bases lay outside the gene matches. Germline CDR1 KGHDR, CDR2 SFDVKD. The CDR3 spells CATSDSQGQGARTEAFF. CDR3 in DNA: TGTGCCACCAGTGATTCCCAGGGACAGGGGGCGCGCACTGAAGCTTTCTTT.

The V call is TRBV27, the J call TRBJ2-1, with 8 positions matching TRBD2. The germline V gene has CDR1 MNHEY and CDR2 SMNVEV (reference sequence). V dropped 6 bases and J dropped 4; count of bases not matched to a gene: 14. The CDR3 is 17 amino acids. CDR3 loop: CASSLIGAGVLYNEQFF. CDR3 sequence (DNA): TGTGCCAGCAGCCTCATAGGAGCGGGAGTGTTGTACAATGAGCAGTTCTTC.

The J gene is TRBJ2-7, the V gene TRBV5-1; the D is unclear. Germline-derived CDR1 and CDR2 are SGHRS and YFSETQ. This CDR3 is 13 amino acids long. V dropped 0 bases and J dropped 4 bases, with 8 bases sitting between them. The CDR3, as DNA: TGCGCCAGCAGCTTGGGTCCAGAATACGAGCAGTACTTC. Translated, it gives CASSLGPEYEQYF.